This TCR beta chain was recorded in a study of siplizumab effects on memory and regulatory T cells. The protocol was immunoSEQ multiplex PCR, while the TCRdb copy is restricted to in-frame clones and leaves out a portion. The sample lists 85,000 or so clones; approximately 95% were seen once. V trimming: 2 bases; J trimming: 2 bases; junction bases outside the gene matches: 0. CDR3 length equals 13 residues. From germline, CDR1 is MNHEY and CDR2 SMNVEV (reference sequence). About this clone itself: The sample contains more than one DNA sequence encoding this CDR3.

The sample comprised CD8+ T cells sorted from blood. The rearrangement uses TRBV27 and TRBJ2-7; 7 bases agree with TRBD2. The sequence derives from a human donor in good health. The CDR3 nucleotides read TGTGCCAGCAGTTTAGGGAGGGCCTACGAGCAGTACTTC. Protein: CASSLGRAYEQYF.